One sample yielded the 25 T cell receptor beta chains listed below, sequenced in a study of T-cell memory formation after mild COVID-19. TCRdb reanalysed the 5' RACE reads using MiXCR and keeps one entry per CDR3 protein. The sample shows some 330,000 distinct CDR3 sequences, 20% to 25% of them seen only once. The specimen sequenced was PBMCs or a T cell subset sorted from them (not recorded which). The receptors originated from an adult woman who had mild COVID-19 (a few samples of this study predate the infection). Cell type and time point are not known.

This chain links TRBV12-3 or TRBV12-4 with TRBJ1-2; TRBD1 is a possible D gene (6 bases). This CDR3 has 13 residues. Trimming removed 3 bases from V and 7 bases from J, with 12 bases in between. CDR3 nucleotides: TGTGCCAGCAGTTTGGGCAGGGGAGCTGGCTACACCTTC. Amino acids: CASSLGRGAGYTF.

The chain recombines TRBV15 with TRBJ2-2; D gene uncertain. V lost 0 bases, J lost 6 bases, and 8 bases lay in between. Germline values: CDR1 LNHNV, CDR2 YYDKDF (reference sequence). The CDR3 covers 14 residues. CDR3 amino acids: CATSRDSSAGELFF. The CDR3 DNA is TGTGCCACCAGCAGAGATAGCAGTGCCGGGGAGCTGTTTTTT.

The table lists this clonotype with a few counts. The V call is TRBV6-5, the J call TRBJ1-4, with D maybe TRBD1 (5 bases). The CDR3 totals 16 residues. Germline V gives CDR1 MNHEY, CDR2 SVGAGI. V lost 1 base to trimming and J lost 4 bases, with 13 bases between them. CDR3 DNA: TGTGCCAGCAGTTACTACGACGGGCAGGGTAATGAAAAACTGTTTTTT. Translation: CASSYYDGQGNEKLFF.

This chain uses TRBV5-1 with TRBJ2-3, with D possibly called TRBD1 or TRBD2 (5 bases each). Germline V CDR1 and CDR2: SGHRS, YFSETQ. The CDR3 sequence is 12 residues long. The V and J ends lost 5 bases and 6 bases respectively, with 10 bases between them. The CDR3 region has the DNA TGCGCCAGCAGTCGCTGGGGGGATACGCAGTATTTT. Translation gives CASSRWGDTQYF.

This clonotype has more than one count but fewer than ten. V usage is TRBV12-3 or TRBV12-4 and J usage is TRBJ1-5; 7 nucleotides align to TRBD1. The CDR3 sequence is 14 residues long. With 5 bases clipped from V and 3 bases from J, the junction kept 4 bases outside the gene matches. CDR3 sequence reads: CASSPGQNNQPQHF. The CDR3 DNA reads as TGTGCCAGCAGTCCGGGACAGAACAATCAGCCCCAGCATTTT.

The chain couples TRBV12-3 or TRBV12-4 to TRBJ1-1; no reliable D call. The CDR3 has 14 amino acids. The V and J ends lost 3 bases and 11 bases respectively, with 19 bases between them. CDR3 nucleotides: TGTGCCAGCAGTTTGAGCCATTTAGGTCAGTCCGCTTTCTTT. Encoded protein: CASSLSHLGQSAFF.

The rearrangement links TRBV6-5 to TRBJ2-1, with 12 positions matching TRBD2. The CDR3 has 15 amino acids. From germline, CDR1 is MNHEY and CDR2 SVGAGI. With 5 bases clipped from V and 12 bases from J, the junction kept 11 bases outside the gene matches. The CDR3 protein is CASSDGLAGSQRQFF. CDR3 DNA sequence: TGTGCCAGCAGTGACGGACTAGCGGGATCCCAGCGGCAGTTCTTC.

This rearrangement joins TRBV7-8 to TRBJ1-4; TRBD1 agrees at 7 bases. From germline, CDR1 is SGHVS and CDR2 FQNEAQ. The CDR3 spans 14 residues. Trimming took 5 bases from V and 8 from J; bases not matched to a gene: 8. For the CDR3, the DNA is TGTGCCAGCAGCCGACAGGGTCTAGGGGAAAAACTGTTTTTT. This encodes CASSRQGLGEKLFF.

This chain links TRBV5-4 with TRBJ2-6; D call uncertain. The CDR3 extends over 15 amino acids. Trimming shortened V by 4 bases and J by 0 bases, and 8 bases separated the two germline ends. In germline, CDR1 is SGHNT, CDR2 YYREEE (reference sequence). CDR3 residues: CASSTWASGANVLTF. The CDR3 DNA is TGTGCCAGCAGCACGTGGGCCTCTGGGGCCAACGTCCTGACTTTC.

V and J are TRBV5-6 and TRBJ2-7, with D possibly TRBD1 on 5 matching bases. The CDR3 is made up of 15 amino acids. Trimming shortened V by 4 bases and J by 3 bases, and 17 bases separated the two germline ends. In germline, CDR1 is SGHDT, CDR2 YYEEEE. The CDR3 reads CASSPPGRELYEQYF. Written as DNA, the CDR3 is TGTGCCAGCAGCCCCCCGGGCAGGGAACTCTACGAGCAGTACTTC. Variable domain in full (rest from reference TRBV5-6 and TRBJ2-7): DAGVTQSPTHLIKTRGQQVTLRCSPKSGHDTVSWYQQALGQGPQFIFQYYEEEERQRGNFPDRFSGHQFPNYSSELNVNALLLGDSALYLCASSPPGRELYEQYFGPGTRLTVT.

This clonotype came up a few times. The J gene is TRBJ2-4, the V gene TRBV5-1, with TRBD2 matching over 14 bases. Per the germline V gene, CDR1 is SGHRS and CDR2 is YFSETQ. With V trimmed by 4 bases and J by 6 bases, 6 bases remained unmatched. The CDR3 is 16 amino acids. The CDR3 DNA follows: TGCGCCAGCAGCCTAGGACTAGCGGGAGGAGTAAACATTCAGTACTTC. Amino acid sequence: CASSLGLAGGVNIQYF.

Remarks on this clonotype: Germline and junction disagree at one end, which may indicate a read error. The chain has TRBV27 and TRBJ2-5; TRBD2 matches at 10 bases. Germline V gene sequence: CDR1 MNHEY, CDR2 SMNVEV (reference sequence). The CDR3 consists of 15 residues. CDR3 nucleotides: TGTGCCAGCAGTCTATCCGGGACTAGCGTGGAGACCCAGTACTTC. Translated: CASSLSGTSVETQYF.

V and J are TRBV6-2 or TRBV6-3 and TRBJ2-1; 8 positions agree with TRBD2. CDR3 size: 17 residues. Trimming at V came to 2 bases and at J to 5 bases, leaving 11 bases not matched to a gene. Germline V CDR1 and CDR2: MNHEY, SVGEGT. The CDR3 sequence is CASSYPSRAGVHNEQFF. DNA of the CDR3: TGTGCCAGCAGTTACCCCTCAAGAGCGGGGGTCCACAATGAGCAGTTCTTC.

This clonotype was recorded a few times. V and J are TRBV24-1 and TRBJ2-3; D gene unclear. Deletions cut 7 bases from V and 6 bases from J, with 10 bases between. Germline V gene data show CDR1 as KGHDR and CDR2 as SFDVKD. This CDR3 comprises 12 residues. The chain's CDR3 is CATSPGRDTQYF. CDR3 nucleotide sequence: TGTGCCACCAGCCCTGGACGGGATACGCAGTATTTT.

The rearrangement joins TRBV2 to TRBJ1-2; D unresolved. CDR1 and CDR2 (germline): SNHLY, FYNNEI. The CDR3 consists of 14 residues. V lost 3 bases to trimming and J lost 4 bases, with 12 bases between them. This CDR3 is CASSDTARVYGYTF. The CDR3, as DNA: TGTGCCAGCAGTGACACGGCGAGGGTCTATGGCTACACCTTC. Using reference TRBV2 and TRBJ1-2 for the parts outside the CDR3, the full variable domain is EPEVTQTPSHQVTQMGQEVILRCVPISNHLYFYWYRQILGQKVEFLVSFYNNEISEKSEIFDDQFSVERPDGSNFTLKIRSTKLEDSAMYFCASSDTARVYGYTFGSGTRLTVV.

The CDR3 bases are TGTGCCAGCAGCTCAAGAGGACAGGGAGAGCAGTACTTC. Its protein is CASSSRGQGEQYF. V is TRBV7-9 and J is TRBJ2-7, with 8 nucleotides matching TRBD1. CDR1 and CDR2 (germline): SEHNR, FQNEAQ (reference sequence). V lost 4 bases and J lost 7; bases outside the gene matches: 6. The CDR3 has 13 residues.

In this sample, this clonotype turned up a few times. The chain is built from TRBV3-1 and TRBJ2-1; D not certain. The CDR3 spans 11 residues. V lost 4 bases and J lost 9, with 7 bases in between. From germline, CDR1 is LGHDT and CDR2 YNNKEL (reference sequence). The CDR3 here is CASSLGVEQFF. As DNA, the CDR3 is TGTGCCAGCAGCCTTGGGGTTGAGCAGTTCTTC.

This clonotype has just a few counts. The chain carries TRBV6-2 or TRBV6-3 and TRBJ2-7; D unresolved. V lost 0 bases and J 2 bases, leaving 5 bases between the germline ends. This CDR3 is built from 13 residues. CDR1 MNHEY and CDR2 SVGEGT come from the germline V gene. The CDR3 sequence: CASSYSTTYEQYF. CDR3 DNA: TGTGCCAGCAGTTACTCCACAACCTACGAGCAGTACTTC.

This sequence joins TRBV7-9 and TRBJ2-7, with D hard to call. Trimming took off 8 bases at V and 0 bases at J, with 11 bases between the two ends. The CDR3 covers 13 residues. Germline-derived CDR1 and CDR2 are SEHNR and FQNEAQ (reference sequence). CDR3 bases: TGTGCCAGCCGAGGACGGACCTCCTACGAGCAGTACTTC. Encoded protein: CASRGRTSYEQYF.

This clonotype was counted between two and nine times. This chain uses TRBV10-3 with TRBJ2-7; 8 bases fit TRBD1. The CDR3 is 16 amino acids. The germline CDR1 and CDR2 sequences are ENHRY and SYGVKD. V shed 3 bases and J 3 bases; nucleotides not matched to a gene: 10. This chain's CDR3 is CAISDTGQGGRYEQYF. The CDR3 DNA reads TGTGCCATCAGTGATACCGGACAGGGAGGTCGCTACGAGCAGTACTTC.

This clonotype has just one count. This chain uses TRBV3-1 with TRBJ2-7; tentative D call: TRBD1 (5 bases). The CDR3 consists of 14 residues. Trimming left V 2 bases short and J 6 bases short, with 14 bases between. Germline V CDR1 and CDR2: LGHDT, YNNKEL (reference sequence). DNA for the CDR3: TGTGCCAGCAGCCAAAGCAGGGATCGTCTCGAGCAGTACTTC. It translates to CASSQSRDRLEQYF.

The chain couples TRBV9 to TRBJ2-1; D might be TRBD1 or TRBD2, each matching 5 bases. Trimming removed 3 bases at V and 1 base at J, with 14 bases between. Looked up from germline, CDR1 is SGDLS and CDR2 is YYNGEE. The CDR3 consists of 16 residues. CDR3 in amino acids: CASSAASGGSYNEQFF. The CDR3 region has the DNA TGTGCCAGCAGCGCTGCCAGTGGGGGATCCTACAATGAGCAGTTCTTC.

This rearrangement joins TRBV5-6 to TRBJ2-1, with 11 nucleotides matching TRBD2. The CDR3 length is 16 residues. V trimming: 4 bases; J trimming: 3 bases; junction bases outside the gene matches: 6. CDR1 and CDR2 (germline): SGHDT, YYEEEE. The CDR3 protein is CASSLGTSGFYNEQFF. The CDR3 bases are TGTGCCAGCAGCCTCGGGACTAGCGGTTTCTACAATGAGCAGTTCTTC.

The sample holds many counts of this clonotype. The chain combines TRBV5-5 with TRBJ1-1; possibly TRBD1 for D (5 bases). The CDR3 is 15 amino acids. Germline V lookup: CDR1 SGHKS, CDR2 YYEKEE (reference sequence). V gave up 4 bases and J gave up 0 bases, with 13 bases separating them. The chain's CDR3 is CASSPPGTVNTEAFF. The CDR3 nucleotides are TGTGCCAGCAGCCCCCCCGGGACGGTGAACACTGAAGCTTTCTTT.

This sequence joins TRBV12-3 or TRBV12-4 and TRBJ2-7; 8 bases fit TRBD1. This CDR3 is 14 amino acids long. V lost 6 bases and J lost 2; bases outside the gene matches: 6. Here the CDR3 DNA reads TGTGCCAGCAGGCCGTCGGGACAGGCCTACGAGCAGTACTTC. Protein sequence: CASRPSGQAYEQYF.